Here is one T cell receptor (beta chain) with its context. Its antigen is not identified. This entry comes from a study of identical twins. Study observations and caveats: Interpretation of the results relied on cross-sectional statistical analysis and not on following the same donors. Zero-insertion analyses could be partly confounded by invariant MAIT and iNKT cells.

Template switching added a universal primer site, and cDNA bore unique molecular identifiers. TCRdb reprocessed the 5' RACE reads via MiXCR and lists one record per CDR3 protein. The sample holds around 450,000 distinct CDR3 sequences, 13% to 15% seen once. The CDR3 spans 15 residues. With V trimmed by 0 bases and J by 4 bases, 5 bases remained unmatched. Germline assignment: CDR1 LGHDT and CDR2 YNNKEL (reference sequence). Healthy Caucasians were all of the donors. These records were also assigned to another study, of yellow fever vaccine responses in identical twins.

The chain joins TRBV3-1 to TRBJ2-5; TRBD2 matches at 7 bases. The sample comprised CD4+ T cells sorted from blood. The TCR sequence derives from a woman aged 18-35 years in good health. The CDR3 spells CASSQELAARETQYF. Written as DNA, the CDR3 is TGTGCCAGCAGCCAAGAGCTAGCGGCACGAGAGACCCAGTACTTC.